The 18 T cell receptor beta chains below come from one sample, sequenced in a study of cytomegalovirus exposure and HLA in healthy donors. The PCR ran on 60 Vbeta and 13 Jbeta primers. Profiled with immunoSEQ multiplex PCR; TCRdb holds only in-frame clones, not every one. The sample lists 110,000 to 150,000 clones, 9.4% seen once, with approximately 1.8% in the top ten. The specimen sequenced was PBMCs. All receptors derive from a male donor in good health and CMV-seronegative.

In nucleotides, the CDR3 is TGTGCCAGCAGTGGTGGTGGACTGCTAGCCAAAAACATTCAGTACTTC. It is translated as CASSGGGLLAKNIQYF. The chain carries TRBV6-1 and TRBJ2-4; TRBD2 might be the D (5 bases). The germline V and J ends were trimmed by 4 bases and 0 bases, with 13 bases remaining between them. The CDR3 sequence is 16 residues long. Looked up from germline, CDR1 is MNHNS and CDR2 is SASEGT.

This clone has only a few counts. The gene calls are TRBV28 and TRBJ2-7; no clear D. Germline values: CDR1 MDHEN, CDR2 SYDVKM. There are 13 residues in the CDR3. Trimming stripped 4 bases from V and 2 bases from J, with 9 bases between. CDR3 in DNA: TGTGCCAGCAGTTGGATAGACACCTACGAGCAGTACTTC. Its protein product is CASSWIDTYEQYF.

This clone was observed a handful of times. This chain links TRBV2 with TRBJ1-2; 10 positions agree with TRBD1. CDR3 length: 13 residues. With 8 bases clipped from V and 2 bases from J, the junction kept 2 bases outside the gene matches. Germline CDR1 reads SNHLY; CDR2 reads FYNNEI. The CDR3 protein is CASLGQGNYGYTF. The CDR3 DNA reads as TGTGCCAGCCTGGGACAGGGGAACTATGGCTACACCTTC.

This clone was detected only a few times. The rearrangement joins TRBV6-1 to TRBJ2-7; 12 nucleotides match TRBD1. The CDR3 consists of 14 residues. Germline V gene sequence: CDR1 MNHNS, CDR2 SASEGT. The V segment lost 5 bases and the J segment 5 bases; nucleotides outside the gene matches: 4. CDR3 sequence (DNA): TGTGCCAGCAGTCAGGGACAGGGGGCTCACGAGCAGTACTTC. Its protein product is CASSQGQGAHEQYF.

The chain combines TRBV5-1 with TRBJ1-1, with 9 bases that match TRBD1. V trimming: 3 bases; J trimming: 3 bases; junction bases outside the gene matches: 9. Germline V gene sequence: CDR1 SGHRS, CDR2 YFSETQ. The CDR3 is 16 residues long. The CDR3 sequence is CASSSGTGTLYTEAFF. The CDR3, as DNA: TGCGCCAGCAGCTCCGGGACAGGGACTCTCTACACTGAAGCTTTCTTT. The complete variable domain, with remaining parts taken from reference TRBV5-1 and TRBJ1-1, reads KAGVTQTPRYLIKTRGQQVTLSCSPISGHRSVSWYQQTPGQGLQFLFEYFSETQRNKGNFPGRFSGRQFSNSRSEMNVSTLELGDSALYLCASSSGTGTLYTEAFFGQGTRLTVV.

In this sample, this clone turned up a few times. The chain is built from TRBV19 and TRBJ2-5; D may be TRBD1 (7 bases). With 6 bases removed from V and 3 bases from J, the gap between germline ends came to 11 bases. The germline V gene encodes CDR1 LNHDA and CDR2 SQIVND (reference sequence). The CDR3 consists of 13 residues. The CDR3 nucleotides are TGTGCCAGTAGACGCAGGGGGGAAGAGACCCAGTACTTC. It translates to CASRRRGEETQYF.

This clone was seen only a few times. The gene calls are TRBV4-3 and TRBJ1-3; D gene uncertain. Germline loops: CDR1 LGHNA, CDR2 YSLEER. The CDR3 runs 16 residues. The V and J ends lost 2 bases and 0 bases respectively, with 11 bases between them. This chain's CDR3 is CASSQSWQNSGNTIYF. DNA of the CDR3: TGCGCCAGCAGCCAAAGTTGGCAGAACTCTGGAAACACCATATATTTT.

The genes are TRBV11-2 and TRBJ2-7, with a weak D call TRBD1 (6 bases). CDR3 length equals 15 residues. The V gene's germline CDR1 is SGHAT and CDR2 FQNNGV. V lost 5 bases and J lost 3, with 17 bases in between. CDR3 DNA: TGTGCCAGCAGCCCCGCACAGGGTAGGGTCTACGAGCAGTACTTC. Amino acids: CASSPAQGRVYEQYF.

This rearrangement joins TRBV2 to TRBJ1-2; 7 positions agree with TRBD1. The CDR3 sequence is 14 residues long. V shed 5 bases, J shed 7 bases, and the junction held 10 bases outside the gene matches. Germline V lookup: CDR1 SNHLY, CDR2 FYNNEI. CDR3 sequence reads: CASSSDRATAGYTF. The CDR3 nucleotides read TGTGCCAGCAGTAGTGACAGGGCCACTGCTGGCTACACCTTC.

This clone was observed a handful of times. This chain connects TRBV9 to TRBJ2-1; TRBD2 matches at 9 bases. Germline lookup yields CDR1 SGDLS and CDR2 YYNGEE. V lost 3 bases, J lost 2 bases, and 6 bases stayed unmatched. The CDR3 totals 16 residues. The CDR3 DNA reads as TGTGCCAGCAGCGATAGCGGGAGAGGAGCCTACAATGAGCAGTTCTTC. Translated, it gives CASSDSGRGAYNEQFF.

The rearrangement joins TRBV19 to TRBJ2-1; D is perhaps TRBD1 (5 bases). Germline loops: CDR1 LNHDA, CDR2 SQIVND (reference sequence). V lost 3 bases, J lost 5 bases, and 11 bases lay in between. The CDR3 is 14 residues long. CDR3 coding DNA: TGTGCCAGTAGTATTTACAGGACCCACAATGAGCAGTTCTTC. Residues: CASSIYRTHNEQFF.

The rearrangement links TRBV27 to TRBJ1-2; the D is unclear. Germline CDR1 reads MNHEY; CDR2 reads SMNVEV (reference sequence). CDR3 length: 16 amino acids. Trimming took off 2 bases at V and 4 bases at J, with 17 bases between the two ends. The CDR3 region has the DNA TGTGCCAGCAGTTTAGCGGGAGCCAGGTCGAGCTATGGCTACACCTTC. Protein sequence: CASSLAGARSSYGYTF.

This clone has more than one count but fewer than ten. The chain couples TRBV18 to TRBJ2-1; D call uncertain. The CDR3 sequence is 14 residues long. The germline CDR1 and CDR2 sequences are KGHSH and LQKENI. V was clipped by 3 bases and J by 0 bases, with 6 bases between them. This CDR3 reads CASSPSSSYNEQFF. The CDR3 DNA sequence: TGTGCCAGCTCACCTAGCAGCTCCTACAATGAGCAGTTCTTC.

The chain joins TRBV19 to TRBJ2-1; 7 nucleotides line up with TRBD2. Germline CDR1 reads LNHDA; CDR2 reads SQIVND (reference sequence). The V and J ends lost 5 bases and 7 bases, in that order; junction bases with no gene match: 8. This CDR3 region has 14 residues. In nucleotides, the CDR3 is TGTGCCAGTAGTCGCGGGGGAGGGCTTAATGAGCAGTTCTTC. It translates to CASSRGGGLNEQFF.

This clone has a handful of counts. This chain links TRBV29-1 with TRBJ2-2; D not resolved. This CDR3 has 12 amino acids. Trimming removed 5 bases at V and 5 bases at J, with 9 bases between. Germline-derived CDR1 and CDR2 are SQVTM and ANQGSEA. The CDR3 reads CSVFGSTGELFF. Here the CDR3 DNA reads TGCAGCGTTTTCGGGTCTACCGGGGAGCTGTTTTTT.

This clone has only one observation. V gene TRBV11-2 combines with J gene TRBJ2-3, with D tentatively TRBD1 (5 bases). The CDR3 runs 15 residues. CDR1 SGHAT and CDR2 FQNNGV come from the germline V gene. The ends were cut back, 7 bases at V and 0 bases at J, with 14 bases in the middle. The CDR3 loop is CASTPTRASTDTQYF. The CDR3 DNA sequence: TGTGCCAGCACCCCGACCAGGGCTAGCACAGATACGCAGTATTTT.

This clone was seen more than once but under ten times. This chain joins TRBV29-1 and TRBJ2-2; 8 positions match TRBD1. The CDR3 runs to 14 residues. Trimming at V came to 0 bases and at J to 6 bases, leaving 3 bases not matched to a gene. CDR1 and CDR2 from the germline V gene are SQVTM and ANQGSEA. CDR3 in amino acids: CSVEEGQGPGELFF. The DNA of the CDR3 is TGCAGCGTTGAAGAAGGACAGGGACCCGGGGAGCTGTTTTTT.

The chain links TRBV6-5 to TRBJ1-1, with D tentatively TRBD1 (6 bases). The CDR3 contains 14 residues. Germline CDR1 reads MNHEY; CDR2 reads SVGAGI. V lost 6 bases and J lost 0, with 11 bases in between. The CDR3, as DNA: TGTGCCAGCAGAGACAGGAGCCTGAACACTGAAGCTTTCTTT. Its translation: CASRDRSLNTEAFF.